Sequencing of this TCR beta chain was carried out in a study of blood T cell repertoires in COVID-19. At the level of the study: From T cells, B-cell-depleted T cells, or PBMCs came the material, which was cDNA or gDNA.

This clone was observed once. The V and J ends lost 4 bases and 9 bases, in that order; junction bases with no gene match: 15. CDR1 is SEHNR, CDR2 FQNEAQ, per germline (reference sequence). The CDR3 consists of 16 residues. Here immunoSEQ multiplex PCR was the method, and the copy in TCRdb shows in-frame clones only, minus some. The table has approximately 300,000 clones, 75% to 95% seen once; the top ten hold more than 6%. The genes are TRBV7-9 and TRBJ2-4, with 7 nucleotides matching TRBD2. The receptor was isolated from a young woman with COVID-19, enrolled during active disease. Sequenced: peripheral blood. This chain's CDR3 is CASSSSSAGRLGIQYF. The CDR3 nucleotides read TGTGCCAGCAGCTCGAGCTCAGCGGGGCGTCTGGGCATTCAGTACTTC.